This TCR beta chain was recovered during a study of T cells in Graves' hyperthyroidism and ophthalmopathy (dated by TCRdb to between 2017 and 2020). Study-level background: Peripheral blood samples were taken at the time of initial diagnosis, prior to any treatment. TCR V-J signatures able to tell the groups apart were searched for in a discovery cohort of more than 90 patients, of whom more than 40 had Graves' ophthalmopathy and 55 to 65 had stable Graves' hyperthyroidism. An independent validation cohort of some 18 hyperthyroidism patients and 15 or so patients who later progressed to ophthalmopathy tested prospective prediction of ophthalmopathy. For training and testing, the 110 or so patients in the discovery cohort were randomly divided in a 7:3 ratio. Thyroid tissue and blood T-cell repertoires from roughly six Graves' hyperthyroidism patients were also compared in the study. After sampling, hyperthyroidism patients received methimazole starting at 30 mg daily, and ophthalmopathy patients received high-dose intravenous methylprednisolone. The paper reports TCR Vbeta CDR3 sequencing of 130 to 150 peripheral blood samples: 40 or so ophthalmopathy, 75 to 80 hyperthyroidism and around 17 progressor patients. Study-level results and caveats: A 13 V-J signature model separated ophthalmopathy from stable hyperthyroidism, with 87.88% sensitivity and 81% to 82% specificity in cross-validation and 80%/75% in testing. Sample size was not statistically predetermined, and blinding of investigators to group allocation was not performed. During validation, the model predicted progression to ophthalmopathy a median of roughly six months ahead of onset, with almost 71% sensitivity and roughly 72% specificity. Most expanded thyroid clonotypes (frequency above 0.001) were also found in blood, which suggests that blood repertoires may mirror thyroid immune responses.

Stable Graves' hyperthyroidism was defined as no progression to ophthalmopathy during 18 months of follow-up. Hyperthyroidism patients were aged 18 to 65 years and newly diagnosed, with disease duration of less than 2 months. Exclusion was applied to patients with uncontrolled infections, other autoimmune diseases, pregnancy or lactation. Diagnoses were established on the basis of clinical symptoms, serum thyroxine and TRAb, thyroid ultrasound, and orbital computed tomography. Ficoll-Paque density gradient centrifugation was used to isolate PBMCs from approximately 11 ml of fresh peripheral blood. Total RNA was extracted using Trizol reagent, and RNA quality was assessed on an Agilent 2100 Bioanalyzer. This clonotype has ten or more counts. The clone's antigen remains unknown. Base qualities were left out, and no much larger clone turns up one base away. Amplification of TCR beta CDR3 regions was carried out from RNA transcripts. The first round of RT-PCR for the TCR CDR3 was performed with the HTBI primer set and the Qiagen OneStep RT-PCR kit. The libraries were constructed in a second round of multiplex PCR and then size-selected and purified. Paired-end sequencing of the libraries was performed with 100 bp reads on an Illumina HiSeq2000. Regarding the original processing steps: SOAPnuke was used to process the raw data, removing reads that contained adapters or uncalled bases, had a mean Phred below 15, or lacked an exact match to the constant primer or identifier. High-quality paired reads were merged with COPE v1.2.5, and unique nucleotide sequences were defined as clonotypes. MiTCR v1.1 was used to align the clonotypes against IMGT TRBV, TRBD and TRBJ reference segments. Analysis was restricted to V-J combinations with a frequency above 0.0001, which covered 98% to 99.2% of repertoires. A TCS score was defined as the ratio of F50 (clonal expansion) to E x V (chaos), with BLOSUM62-based TCRdist applied between CDR3 peptides within each V-J. Welch's t-statistics and random forest reduced around 550 V-J features to fewer than 15, which were used in a naive Bayes classifier (R e1071). Starting from the raw public reads, TCRdb applied fastp trimming at Q25, assembled clones with MiXCR and retained in-frame beta chains. Identical CDR3 protein sequences are pooled into one entry, listed with their most common genes and DNA. TCRdb assigned the V and J calls; the authors' analysis was not used. Here the sample has about 380,000 distinct CDR3 sequences; 14% occur a single time. The ten top clones hold more than 9.5% of the sample.

Input material: blood. This TCR came from an older woman with Graves' hyperthyroidism.

The CDR3 protein sequence reads: CASSLAGLVIDEQFF. The nucleotide sequence reads as follows: TGTGCCAGCAGTTTAGCGGGACTAGTTATTGATGAGCAGTTCTTC. The rearranged segments are TRBV12-3 or TRBV12-4 and TRBJ2-1; 8 central nucleotides agree with TRBD2. The CDR3, cysteine through phenylalanine, is 15 amino acids long. Only the CDR3 region is kept as DNA, spanning 45 bases read in frame from base 1. Trimming removed 0 bases from V and 8 bases from J; the gene matches leave 6 bases unexplained.